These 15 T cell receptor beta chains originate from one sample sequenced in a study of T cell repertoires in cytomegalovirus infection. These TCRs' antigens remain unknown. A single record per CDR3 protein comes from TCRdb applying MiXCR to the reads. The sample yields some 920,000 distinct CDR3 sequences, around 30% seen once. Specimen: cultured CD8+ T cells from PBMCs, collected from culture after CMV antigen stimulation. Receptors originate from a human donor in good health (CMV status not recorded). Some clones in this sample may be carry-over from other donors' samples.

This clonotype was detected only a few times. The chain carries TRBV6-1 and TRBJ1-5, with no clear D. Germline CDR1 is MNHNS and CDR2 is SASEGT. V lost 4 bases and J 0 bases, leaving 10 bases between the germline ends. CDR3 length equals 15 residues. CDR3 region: CASSGVLLSNQPQHF. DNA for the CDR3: TGTGCCAGCAGTGGTGTCCTTCTTAGCAATCAGCCCCAGCATTTT.

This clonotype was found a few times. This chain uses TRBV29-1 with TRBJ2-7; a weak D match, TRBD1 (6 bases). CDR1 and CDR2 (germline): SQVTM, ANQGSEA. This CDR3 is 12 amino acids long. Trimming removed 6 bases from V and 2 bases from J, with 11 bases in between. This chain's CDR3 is CSVRTGPYEQYF. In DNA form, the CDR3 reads TGCAGCGTCCGCACAGGGCCCTACGAGCAGTACTTC.

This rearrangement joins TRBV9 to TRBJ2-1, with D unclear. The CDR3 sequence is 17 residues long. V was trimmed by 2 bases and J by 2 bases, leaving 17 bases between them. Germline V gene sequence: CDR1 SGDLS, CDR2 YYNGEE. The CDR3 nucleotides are TGTGCCAGCAGCGTCAAGCTCGACATGGCCCCCTACAATGAGCAGTTCTTC. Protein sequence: CASSVKLDMAPYNEQFF. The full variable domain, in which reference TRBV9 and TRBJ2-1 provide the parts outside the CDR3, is DSGVTQTPKHLITATGQRVTLRCSPRSGDLSVYWYQQSLDQGLQFLIQYYNGEERAKGNILERFSAQQFPDLHSELNLSSLELGDSALYFCASSVKLDMAPYNEQFFGPGTRLTVL.

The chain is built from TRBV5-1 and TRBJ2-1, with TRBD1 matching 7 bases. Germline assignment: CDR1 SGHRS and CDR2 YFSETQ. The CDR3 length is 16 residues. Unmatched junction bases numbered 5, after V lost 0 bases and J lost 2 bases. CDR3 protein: CASSLAPTGPYNEQFF. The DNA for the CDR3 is TGCGCCAGCAGCTTGGCTCCGACAGGGCCCTACAATGAGCAGTTCTTC.

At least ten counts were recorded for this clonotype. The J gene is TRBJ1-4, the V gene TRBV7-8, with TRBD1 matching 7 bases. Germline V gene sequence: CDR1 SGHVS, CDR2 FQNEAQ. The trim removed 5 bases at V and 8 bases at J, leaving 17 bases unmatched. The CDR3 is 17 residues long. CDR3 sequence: CASSLSTGLGIREKLFF. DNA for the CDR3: TGTGCCAGCAGCCTTTCGACAGGGTTAGGGATAAGGGAAAAACTGTTTTTT.

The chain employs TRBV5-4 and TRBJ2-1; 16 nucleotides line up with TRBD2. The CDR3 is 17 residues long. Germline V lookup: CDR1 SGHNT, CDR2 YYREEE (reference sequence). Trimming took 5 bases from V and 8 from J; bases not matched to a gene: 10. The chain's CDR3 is CASSSGTSGGVFDEQFF. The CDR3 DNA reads TGTGCCAGCAGTTCCGGGACTAGCGGGGGGGTTTTTGATGAGCAGTTCTTC. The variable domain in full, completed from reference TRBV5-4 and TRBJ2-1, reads ETGVTQSPTHLIKTRGQQVTLRCSSQSGHNTVSWYQQALGQGPQFIFQYYREEENGRGNFPPRFSGLQFPNYSSELNVNALELDDSALYLCASSSGTSGGVFDEQFFGPGTRLTVL.

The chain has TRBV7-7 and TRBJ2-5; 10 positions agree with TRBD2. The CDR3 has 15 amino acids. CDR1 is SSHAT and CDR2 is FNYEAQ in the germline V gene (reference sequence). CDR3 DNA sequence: TGTACTAGCAGCCCTACAGCGGGGGGGATCGAGACCCAGTACTTC. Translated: CTSSPTAGGIETQYF.

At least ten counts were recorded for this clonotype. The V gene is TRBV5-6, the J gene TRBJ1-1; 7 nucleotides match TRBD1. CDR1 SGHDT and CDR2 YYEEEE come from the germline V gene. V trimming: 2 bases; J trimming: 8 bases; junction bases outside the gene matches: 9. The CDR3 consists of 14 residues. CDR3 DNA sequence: TGTGCCAGCAGCTTCCCCACCGGGACAGCAGAAGCTTTCTTT. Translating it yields CASSFPTGTAEAFF. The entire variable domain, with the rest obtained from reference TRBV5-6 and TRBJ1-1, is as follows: DAGVTQSPTHLIKTRGQQVTLRCSPKSGHDTVSWYQQALGQGPQFIFQYYEEEERQRGNFPDRFSGHQFPNYSSELNVNALLLGDSALYLCASSFPTGTAEAFFGQGTRLTVV.

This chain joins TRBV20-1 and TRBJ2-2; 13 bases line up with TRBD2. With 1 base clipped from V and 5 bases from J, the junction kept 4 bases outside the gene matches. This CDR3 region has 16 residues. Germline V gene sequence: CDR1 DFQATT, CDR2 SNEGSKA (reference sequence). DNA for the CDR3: TGCAGTGCTAGAGGACTAGCGGGGGGACGAACCGGGGAGCTGTTTTTT. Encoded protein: CSARGLAGGRTGELFF.

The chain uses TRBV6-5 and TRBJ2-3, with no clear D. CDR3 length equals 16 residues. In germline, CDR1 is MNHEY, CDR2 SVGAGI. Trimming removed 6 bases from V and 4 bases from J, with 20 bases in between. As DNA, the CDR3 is TGTGCCAGCAGCCCCGCGGCCGGTGCACACCCAGATACGCAGTATTTT. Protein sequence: CASSPAAGAHPDTQYF.

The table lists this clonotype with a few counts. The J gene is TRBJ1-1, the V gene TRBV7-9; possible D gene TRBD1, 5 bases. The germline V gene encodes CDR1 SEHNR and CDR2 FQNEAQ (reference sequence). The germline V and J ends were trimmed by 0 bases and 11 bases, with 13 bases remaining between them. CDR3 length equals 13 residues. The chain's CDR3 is CASSLALGRDAFF. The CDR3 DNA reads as TGTGCCAGCAGCTTAGCGCTAGGGAGGGACGCTTTCTTT. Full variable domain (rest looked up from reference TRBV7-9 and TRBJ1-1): DTGVSQNPRHKITKRGQNVTFRCDPISEHNRLYWYRQTLGQGPEFLTYFQNEAQLEKSRLLSDRFSAERPKGSFSTLEIQRTEQGDSAMYLCASSLALGRDAFFGQGTRLTVV.

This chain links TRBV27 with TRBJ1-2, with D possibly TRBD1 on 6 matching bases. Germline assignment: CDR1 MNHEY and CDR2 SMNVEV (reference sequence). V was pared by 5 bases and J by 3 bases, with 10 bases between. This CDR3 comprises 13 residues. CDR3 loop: CASSPSGDYGYTF. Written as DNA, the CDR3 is TGTGCCAGCAGTCCTTCAGGGGACTATGGCTACACCTTC.

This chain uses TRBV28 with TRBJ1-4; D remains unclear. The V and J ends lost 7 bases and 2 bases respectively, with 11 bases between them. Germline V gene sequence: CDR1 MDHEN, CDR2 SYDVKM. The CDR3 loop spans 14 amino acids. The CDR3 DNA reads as TGTGCCAGCACCCCTGATGGGACTAATGAAAAACTGTTTTTT. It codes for CASTPDGTNEKLFF.

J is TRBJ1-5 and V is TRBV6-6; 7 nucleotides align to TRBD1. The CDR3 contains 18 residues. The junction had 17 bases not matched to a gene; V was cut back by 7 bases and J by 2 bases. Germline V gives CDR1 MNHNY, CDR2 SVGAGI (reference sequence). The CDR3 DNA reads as TGTGCCAGCAACTACCCCTTGCGACCCGGACAGGGCAATCAGCCCCAGCATTTT. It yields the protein CASNYPLRPGQGNQPQHF.

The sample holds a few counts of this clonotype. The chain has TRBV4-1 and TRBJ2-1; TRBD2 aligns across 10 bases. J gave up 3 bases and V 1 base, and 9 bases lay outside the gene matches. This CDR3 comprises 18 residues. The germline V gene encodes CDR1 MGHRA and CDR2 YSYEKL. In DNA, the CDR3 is TGCGCCAGCAGCCAAGTAGCGGGTAGCGGGGGGTTCTACAATGAGCAGTTCTTC. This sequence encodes CASSQVAGSGGFYNEQFF.